The rows below give T cell receptor beta chains drawn from one sample of a study of T cells in Graves' hyperthyroidism and ophthalmopathy. TCRdb reprocessed the multiplex PCR reads with MiXCR, giving one entry per CDR3 protein. The table shows 500,000 to 600,000 distinct CDR3 sequences, with roughly 17% occurring only once. Sequenced input: blood. The receptors were gathered from a woman younger than 35 with Graves' hyperthyroidism. Each CDR3 is given with its conserved first and last residue. D genes are given only for firm matches. Clone size is given for some rows only: seen once, a few or many times, or a class if the clone is expanded.

d_gene,v_gene,abundance,j_gene,CDR3aa,CDR3nt
TRBD1,TRBV5-1,many,TRBJ2-1,CASSSGTGFYNEQFF,TGCGCCAGCAGCTCCGGGACAGGGTTTTACAATGAGCAGTTCTTC
TRBD2,TRBV20-1,few,TRBJ2-7,CSAPGTSGRASPGEQYF,TGCAGTGCTCCGGGGACTAGCGGGAGGGCCTCTCCGGGGGAGCAGTACTTC
TRBD2,TRBV20-1,many,TRBJ2-1,CSARAGVGVNEQFF,TGCAGTGCTAGGGCGGGGGTGGGTGTGAATGAGCAGTTCTTC
NA,TRBV5-1,many,TRBJ1-1,CASSPPTGNTEAFF,TGCGCCAGCAGCCCCCCGACGGGGAACACTGAAGCTTTCTTT
TRBD2,TRBV5-1,many,TRBJ2-1,CASSLVVGGPPNEQFF,TGCGCCAGCAGCTTGGTTGTGGGAGGGCCACCCAATGAGCAGTTCTTC
NA,TRBV20-1,few,TRBJ1-4,CSASPPATNEKLFF,TGCAGTGCTAGTCCTCCTGCAACTAATGAAAAACTGTTTTTT
NA,TRBV7-2,NA,TRBJ2-1,CASSLPNRDEQFF,TGTGCCAGCAGCTTACCCAACAGGGATGAGCAGTTCTTC
NA,TRBV20-1,many,TRBJ1-5,CSARETQYQPQHF,TGCAGTGCTAGAGAGACCCAATATCAGCCCCAGCATTTT
NA,TRBV6-1,few,TRBJ2-4,CASSYQLADRAKNIQYF,TGTGCCAGCAGTTATCAGCTAGCCGATAGGGCCAAAAACATTCAGTACTTC
TRBD2,TRBV2,many,TRBJ2-1,CASRLAGGSYNEQFF,TGTGCCAGCAGATTAGCGGGAGGCTCCTACAATGAGCAGTTCTTC
TRBD1,TRBV6-8,NA,TRBJ1-1,CASSYLQGANTEAFF,TGTGCCAGCAGTTACCTACAGGGGGCGAACACTGAAGCTTTCTTT
TRBD1,TRBV5-1,many,TRBJ2-1,CASSSMDRGLYNEQFF,TGCGCCAGCAGCAGCATGGACAGGGGGCTCTACAATGAGCAGTTCTTC